This T cell receptor (beta chain) was sequenced during a study of early T cells in non-severe SARS-CoV-2 infection. In the study overall: Sequencing used unsorted whole-blood bulk RNA, so chains lack pairing.

Individual cDNA molecules each received unique molecular identifiers attached to them. TCRdb called the 5' RACE reads again in MiXCR, with one record for every CDR3 protein. The data contain fewer than 65,000 distinct CDR3 sequences, 5.9% of them singletons. The V end was cut by 3 bases, the J end by 9 bases, with 12 bases between. The germline gives CDR1 MDHEN, CDR2 SYDVKM. The CDR3 spans 13 residues. General study results and limits: Database matching using VDJdb favored anti-spike CD8 responses, with private and CD4 specificities left missing.

A note on this clonotype: Antigen: not known.

The rearrangement links TRBV28 to TRBJ2-1; D unclear. The TCR sequence derives from an adult who was a healthcare worker with PCR-confirmed SARS-CoV-2 infection or an uninfected control (not recorded which). The sample consisted of whole blood, taken at baseline. CDR3 protein: CASSFDPATEQFF. The CDR3 bases are TGTGCCAGCAGTTTTGACCCGGCCACTGAGCAGTTCTTC.